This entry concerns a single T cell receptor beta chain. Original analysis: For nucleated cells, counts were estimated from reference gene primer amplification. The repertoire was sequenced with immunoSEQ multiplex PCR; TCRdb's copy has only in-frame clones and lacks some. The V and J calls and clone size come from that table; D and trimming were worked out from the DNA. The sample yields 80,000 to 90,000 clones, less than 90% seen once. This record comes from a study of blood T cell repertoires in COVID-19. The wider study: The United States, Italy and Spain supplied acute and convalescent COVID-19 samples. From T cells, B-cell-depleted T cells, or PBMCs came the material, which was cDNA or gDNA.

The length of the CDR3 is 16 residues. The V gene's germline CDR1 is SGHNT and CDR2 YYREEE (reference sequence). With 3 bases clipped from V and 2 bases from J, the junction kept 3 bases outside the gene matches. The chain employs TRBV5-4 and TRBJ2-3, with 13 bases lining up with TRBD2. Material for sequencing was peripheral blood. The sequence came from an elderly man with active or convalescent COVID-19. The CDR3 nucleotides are TGTGCCAGCAGCTGGGGACTAGCGGGGTACACAGATACGCAGTATTTT. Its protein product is CASSWGLAGYTDTQYF.